Listed below are T cell receptor beta chains from one sample, sequenced in a study of cytomegalovirus exposure and HLA in healthy donors. Only in-frame clones appear in the TCRdb table, and some are missing; sequencing was by immunoSEQ multiplex PCR. The sample lists 100,000 or so clones, around 80% seen once, with 6% to 7.5% in the top ten. Sequenced input: PBMCs. Source of these receptors: a young man in good health and CMV-seronegative. Both conserved end residues are part of each CDR3. The order of the fields is D gene, V gene, J gene, clone size, CDR3 protein, CDR3 DNA. The D gene is left open where the match is weak. The listing skips clone size in some rows; elsewhere it reads once, few, many or a size class.

-	TRBV5-4	TRBJ2-3	-	CASSPAGGYSTDTQYF	TGTGCCAGCAGCCCGGCCGGCGGATACAGCACAGATACGCAGTATTTT
-	TRBV6-5	TRBJ2-7	few	CASSRQGGSYEQYF	TGTGCCAGCAGTCGACAGGGAGGCTCCTACGAGCAGTACTTC
-	TRBV19	TRBJ1-6	-	CASSPVVASLNNSPLHF	TGTGCCAGTAGTCCCGTTGTAGCCAGCTTGAATAATTCACCCCTCCACTTT
TRBD1	TRBV4-3	TRBJ2-1	-	CASSNRDSLYNEQFF	TGCGCCAGCAGCAACCGGGACAGCCTCTACAATGAGCAGTTCTTC
-	TRBV28	TRBJ2-5	-	CASSPQGKSEETQYF	TGTGCCAGCAGCCCGCAGGGGAAATCAGAAGAGACCCAGTACTTC
TRBD1	TRBV28	TRBJ2-7	once	CASTGQGLFWEQYF	TGTGCCAGCACTGGACAGGGCTTGTTTTGGGAGCAGTACTTC
-	TRBV30	TRBJ2-7	-	CAWSVLHATEQYF	TGTGCCTGGAGTGTACTCCACGCAACTGAGCAGTACTTC
TRBD1	TRBV5-1	TRBJ1-3	-	CASSLVAGTGGVKSGNTIYF	TGCGCCAGCAGCTTGGTAGCCGGGACAGGGGGTGTTAAGTCCGGAAACACCATATATTTT
TRBD2	TRBV13	TRBJ2-1	-	CASSPLEGGGHEQFF	TGTGCCAGCAGCCCGCTTGAGGGCGGGGGACATGAGCAGTTCTTC
-	TRBV10-3	TRBJ1-2	-	CAIRQIGGLGESDYGYTF	TGTGCCATCAGGCAAATAGGGGGTTTGGGGGAGAGCGACTATGGCTACACCTTC
TRBD1	TRBV6-6	TRBJ1-5	-	CASSYLPGQVNQPQHF	TGTGCCAGCAGTTACTTACCGGGACAGGTTAATCAGCCCCAGCATTTT
-	TRBV9	TRBJ1-5	-	CASSPRGSSNQPQHF	TGTGCCAGCAGCCCTCGGGGGTCAAGCAATCAGCCCCAGCATTTT
TRBD1	TRBV7-9	TRBJ1-2	-	CASSAYDREPYGYTF	TGTGCCAGCAGCGCATACGACAGGGAGCCCTATGGCTACACCTTC
-	TRBV28	TRBJ2-7	-	CASSVVRQASYEQYF	TGTGCCAGCAGTGTGGTCCGACAGGCTTCCTACGAGCAGTACTTC
TRBD1	TRBV9	TRBJ1-2	once	CASSVTTGEYGYTF	TGTGCCAGCAGCGTTACGACAGGGGAGTATGGCTACACCTTC
TRBD2	TRBV14	TRBJ2-3	-	CASSQEWGLAGPDTQYF	TGTGCCAGCAGCCAAGAATGGGGATTAGCGGGGCCAGATACGCAGTATTTT
TRBD1	TRBV28	TRBJ2-3	-	CASSFSGGVTDTQYF	TGTGCCAGCAGTTTTTCAGGGGGTGTCACAGATACGCAGTATTTT
TRBD1	TRBV7-9	TRBJ2-1	few	CATSGTGAAEQFF	TGTGCCACGTCCGGGACAGGGGCTGCTGAGCAGTTCTTC
-	TRBV6-5	TRBJ1-5	-	CASSYSAQGNQPQHF	TGTGCCAGCAGTTACTCGGCCCAGGGCAATCAGCCCCAGCATTTT
-	TRBV7-6	TRBJ2-7	-	CASSLSEDYEQYF	TGTGCCAGCAGCTTAAGCGAGGACTACGAGCAGTACTTC
TRBD2	TRBV5-8	TRBJ2-6	-	CASSLMGGDSGANVLTF	TGTGCCAGCAGCTTGATGGGGGGGGACTCTGGGGCCAACGTCCTGACTTTC
-	TRBV10-1	TRBJ1-1	-	CASSETLTAEAFF	TGCGCCAGCAGTGAGACGCTCACAGCTGAAGCTTTCTTT
TRBD2	TRBV10-1	TRBJ2-7	-	CASSERTSGPKLYEQYF	TGCGCCAGCAGTGAAAGGACTAGCGGACCAAAACTCTACGAGCAGTACTTC
TRBD1	TRBV5-1	TRBJ2-2	-	CASSLGTGVPGELFF	TGCGCCAGCAGCTTAGGGACAGGGGTTCCTGGGGAGCTGTTTTTT
-	TRBV13	TRBJ2-3	-	CASSSKTSTDTQYF	TGTGCCAGCAGCTCTAAAACTAGCACAGATACGCAGTATTTT
TRBD1	TRBV6-1	TRBJ2-4	-	CASSDQRQGWAKNIQYF	TGCGCCAGCAGTGATCAGAGACAGGGGTGGGCCAAAAACATTCAGTACTTC
-	TRBV2	TRBJ1-1	-	CASSEIQGRNTEAFF	TGTGCCAGCAGTGAGATACAGGGACGGAACACTGAAGCTTTCTTT
TRBD2	TRBV15	TRBJ2-3	-	CATSTSSGRITDTQYF	TGTGCCACCAGCACCTCTAGCGGGAGAATCACAGATACGCAGTATTTT
-	TRBV2	TRBJ1-2	-	CASSEFGGDNYGYTF	TGTGCCAGCAGTGAATTCGGGGGGGATAACTATGGCTACACCTTC
-	TRBV7-3	TRBJ2-1	-	CASSLPGSHNEQFF	TGTGCCAGCAGCTTACCCGGGAGCCACAATGAGCAGTTCTTC
-	TRBV27	TRBJ2-7	-	CASRNRGGSYEQYF	TGTGCCAGCAGGAACAGGGGGGGGTCCTACGAGCAGTACTTC
-	TRBV7-2	TRBJ1-4	few	CASSLYNEKLFF	TGTGCCAGCAGCTTATATAATGAAAAACTGTTTTTT
-	TRBV5-8	TRBJ2-5	-	CASTRLEQKRETQYF	TGTGCCAGCACCCGGCTAGAGCAGAAGCGAGAGACCCAGTACTTC
-	TRBV11-3	TRBJ1-4	-	CAIGEGEELFF	TGTGCCATAGGGGAAGGGGAGGAACTGTTTTTT
-	TRBV30	TRBJ1-2	-	CAWSEGDGYTF	TGTGCCTGGAGTGAAGGGGATGGCTACACCTTC